These 18 T cell receptor beta chains came from one sample sequenced in a study of shared clonotypes between healthy human individuals. Only in-frame clones appear in the TCRdb table, and some are missing; sequencing was by immunoSEQ multiplex PCR. The data hold some 680,000 clones, with 73% observed a single time. The sample consisted of memory CD4+ T cells sorted from blood. The subset here: CD45RA-negative fraction. The source of these receptors is a woman aged 25 to 39 in good health.

The V and J genes are TRBV29-1 and TRBJ2-7; TRBD1 is a possible D gene (5 bases). Trimming pared 4 bases from V and 1 base from J, leaving 14 bases between. The germline CDR1 and CDR2 sequences are SQVTM and ANQGSEA. The CDR3 extends over 14 amino acids. CDR3 coding DNA: TGCAGCGTTGGGGTCAGGGTAGTATCCTACGAGCAGTACTTC. It translates to CSVGVRVVSYEQYF.

The chain combines TRBV4-1 with TRBJ1-5; TRBD1 is a possible D gene (5 bases). Germline CDR1 and CDR2: MGHRA and YSYEKL. Trimming pared 4 bases from V and 4 bases from J, leaving 20 bases between. The CDR3 is made up of 17 amino acids. The CDR3 is CASSPGATSNRNQPQHF. CDR3 in DNA: TGCGCCAGCAGCCCCGGGGCCACCTCTAACAGGAATCAGCCCCAGCATTTT.

The chain carries TRBV2 and TRBJ2-1; the match to TRBD2 covers 9 bases. The CDR3 covers 17 residues. The V gene's germline CDR1 is SNHLY and CDR2 FYNNEI. Losses at the gene ends were 1 base for V and 15 bases for J; bases not matched to a gene: 19. The CDR3 region has the DNA TGTGCCAGCAGTGAAGAGGGGGCGGGAGGGCCCCAAGGTTTCCCGTTCTTC. It translates to CASSEEGAGGPQGFPFF. The whole variable domain, remainder taken from reference TRBV2 and TRBJ2-1, is EPEVTQTPSHQVTQMGQEVILRCVPISNHLYFYWYRQILGQKVEFLVSFYNNEISEKSEIFDDQFSVERPDGSNFTLKIRSTKLEDSAMYFCASSEEGAGGPQGFPFFGPGTRLTVL.

There are a few counts of this clone. V and J are TRBV4-2 and TRBJ1-2; D ambiguous. CDR3 length: 15 residues. The V gene lost 0 bases and the J gene lost 4 bases, with 12 bases spanning the gap. Germline V CDR1 and CDR2: LGHNA, YNFKEQ. The CDR3 loop is CASSQDRGGAYGYTF. CDR3 DNA sequence: TGTGCCAGCAGCCAAGATCGAGGAGGCGCCTATGGCTACACCTTC.

This chain links TRBV10-3 with TRBJ2-1; 11 bases match TRBD2. CDR1 and CDR2 (germline): ENHRY, SYGVKD. Trimming removed 0 bases from V and 5 bases from J; junction bases left unmatched: 0. This CDR3 comprises 15 residues. The CDR3 here is CAISESTSGNNEQFF. The CDR3 DNA sequence: TGTGCCATCAGTGAGTCGACTAGCGGGAACAATGAGCAGTTCTTC.

J is TRBJ2-7 and V is TRBV5-4; 10 positions agree with TRBD2. CDR3 size: 14 residues. The V gene end was trimmed by 6 bases and the J gene end by 6 bases; junction bases not matched to a gene: 9. Germline CDR1 SGHNT, CDR2 YYREEE (reference sequence). CDR3 bases: TGTGCCAGCACCGGCGGGCTAGCGGGAGTCGAGCAGTACTTC. Its protein is CASTGGLAGVEQYF.

This clone has just one count. The V call is TRBV28, the J call TRBJ2-4; D gene ambiguous. CDR3 length: 14 amino acids. CDR1 and CDR2 (germline): MDHEN, SYDVKM. The V end was cut by 0 bases, the J end by 5 bases, with 8 bases between. This CDR3 reads CASSLWSAQNIQYF. CDR3 nucleotide sequence: TGTGCCAGCAGTTTATGGTCGGCTCAAAACATTCAGTACTTC.

V gene TRBV2 combines with J gene TRBJ1-1, with 10 nucleotides matching TRBD1. This CDR3 is built from 16 residues. J gave up 6 bases and V 3 bases, and 10 bases lay outside the gene matches. Germline V gene data show CDR1 as SNHLY and CDR2 as FYNNEI. The CDR3 is CASSDLGTGVLAEAFF. In DNA form, the CDR3 reads TGTGCCAGCAGTGACCTCGGGACAGGGGTTCTTGCTGAAGCTTTCTTT.

Only one count was recorded for this clone. The genes are TRBV5-1 and TRBJ2-6; D not certain. From germline, CDR1 is SGHRS and CDR2 YFSETQ. CDR3 size: 18 residues. Trimming left V 4 bases short and J 1 base short, with 18 bases between. The CDR3 DNA follows: TGCGCCAGCAGCGTACGGCCTACAATCGGATCTGGGGCCAACGTCCTGACTTTC. As protein: CASSVRPTIGSGANVLTF.

A note on this clone: A read error is likely here: a far larger clone is one base away. The chain is built from TRBV5-6 and TRBJ2-5; D is unresolved. Germline CDR1 SGHDT, CDR2 YYEEEE. The V and J ends lost 4 bases and 5 bases respectively, with 6 bases between them. The length of the CDR3 is 11 residues. The CDR3 DNA is TGTGCCAGCAGCGTTGGGGAGACCCAGTACTTC. Translating gives CASSVGETQYF.

The genes are TRBV28 and TRBJ2-1; 9 bases agree with TRBD2. The CDR3 consists of 15 residues. V lost 6 bases to trimming and J lost 8 bases; unmatched junction nucleotides: 11. Per germline, CDR1 MDHEN and CDR2 SYDVKM. Here the CDR3 DNA reads TGTGCCAGCAGCTACGTCTCAGCGGGAGGTGATGAGCAGTTCTTC. Translating gives CASSYVSAGGDEQFF.

This clone was counted many times. The chain recombines TRBV28 with TRBJ2-2; TRBD2 matches 14 bases. The junction had 2 bases not matched to a gene; V was cut back by 1 base and J by 4 bases. CDR1 is MDHEN and CDR2 is SYDVKM in the germline V gene. The CDR3 length is 17 residues. The chain's CDR3 is CASSLSGTSGSTGELFF. CDR3 in DNA: TGTGCCAGCAGTTTATCCGGGACTAGCGGGAGCACCGGGGAGCTGTTTTTT.

This clone was observed once. The rearrangement links TRBV28 to TRBJ1-2; TRBD1 might be the D (5 bases). The CDR3 is made up of 13 amino acids. Deletions cut 6 bases from V and 3 bases from J, with 11 bases between. CDR1 and CDR2 (germline): MDHEN, SYDVKM. CDR3 amino acids: CASRWGTDYGYTF. DNA for the CDR3: TGTGCCAGCAGATGGGGGACCGACTATGGCTACACCTTC.

For this clone: Other nucleotide sequences from this sample produce the same CDR3. The rearrangement links TRBV28 to TRBJ2-2; 8 bases are shared with TRBD2. V lost 4 bases, J lost 2 bases, and 6 bases stayed unmatched. This CDR3 spans 16 amino acids. Looked up from germline, CDR1 is MDHEN and CDR2 is SYDVKM. The CDR3 region has the DNA TGTGCCAGCAGTTCAAGCGGGGGACCCAACACCGGGGAGCTGTTTTTT. Protein sequence: CASSSSGGPNTGELFF.

The rearrangement uses TRBV5-1 and TRBJ2-3, with TRBD1 matching over 11 bases. V dropped 4 bases and J dropped 8; count of bases not matched to a gene: 6. CDR1 and CDR2 (germline): SGHRS, YFSETQ. The CDR3 runs 14 residues. This CDR3 reads CASSTGDRGFTQYF. The CDR3 region has the DNA TGCGCCAGCAGCACCGGGGACAGGGGGTTTACGCAGTATTTT.

This clone occurred a few times. The V and J genes are TRBV30 and TRBJ1-5; D uncertain. This CDR3 has 13 residues. The V end lost 2 bases, the J end lost 5 bases, and 10 bases lay between the germline ends. In germline, CDR1 is GTSNPN, CDR2 SVGIG (reference sequence). The CDR3 DNA follows: TGTGCCTGGAGTCGGCAGGTGGATCAGCCCCAGCATTTT. Translated: CAWSRQVDQPQHF. The variable domain in full, completed from reference TRBV30 and TRBJ1-5, reads SQTIHQWPATLVQPVGSPLSLECTVEGTSNPNLYWYRQAAGRGLQLLFYSVGIGQISSEVPQNLSASRPQDRQFILSSKKLLLSDSGFYLCAWSRQVDQPQHFGDGTRLSIL.

This clone was counted a few times. The chain is built from TRBV27 and TRBJ2-7; 9 nucleotides match TRBD1. The germline V gene encodes CDR1 MNHEY and CDR2 SMNVEV (reference sequence). V trimming: 5 bases; J trimming: 3 bases; junction bases outside the gene matches: 11. The CDR3 has 16 residues. The CDR3 spells CASSQARPGQGYEQYF. The DNA of the CDR3 is TGTGCCAGCAGTCAGGCTCGTCCGGGACAGGGCTACGAGCAGTACTTC.

This clone has a count of ten or more. V and J are TRBV19 and TRBJ1-1, with a tentative D call TRBD1 (5 bases). The CDR3 is 14 residues long. Trimming took off 8 bases at V and 0 bases at J, with 13 bases between the two ends. Germline-derived CDR1 and CDR2 are LNHDA and SQIVND (reference sequence). In nucleotides, the CDR3 is TGTGCCAGTGGGACCACCATCATGAACACTGAAGCTTTCTTT. It specifies CASGTTIMNTEAFF. Together with reference TRBV19 and TRBJ1-1, the CDR3 gives the full variable domain: DGGITQSPKYLFRKEGQNVTLSCEQNLNHDAMYWYRQDPGQGLRLIYYSQIVNDFQKGDIAEGYSVSREKKESFPLTVTSAQKNPTAFYLCASGTTIMNTEAFFGQGTRLTVV.